These T cell receptor beta chains were read from a single sample in a study of somatic mutations in cytotoxic T cells in rheumatoid arthritis. Only in-frame clones appear in the TCRdb table, and some are missing; sequencing was by immunoSEQ multiplex PCR. The table shows about 27,000 clones, with roughly 74% occurring only once. Sequenced sample: CD8+ T cells sorted from blood. These receptors originate from a woman under 30 in good health. The CDR3 runs from the conserved cysteine through the conserved F or W. D genes are given only for firm matches. Only part of the rows carry a size: once, few, many, or a class if the clone is expanded.

>TRBJ1-1|TRBV5-6|few|.
CASSSGGRWNTEAFF
TGTGCCAGCAGCTCGGGGGGACGGTGGAACACTGAAGCTTTCTTT
>TRBJ2-3|TRBV30|.|TRBD2
CAWSGASGVTDTQYF
TGTGCCTGGAGTGGGGCTAGCGGGGTCACAGATACGCAGTATTTT
>TRBJ2-1|TRBV7-6|.|.
CASSLAGVDEQFF
TGTGCCAGCAGCTTAGCGGGGGTCGATGAGCAGTTCTTC
>TRBJ2-1|TRBV29-1|.|.
CSVVSVYNEQFF
TGCAGCGTTGTTTCCGTTTACAATGAGCAGTTCTTC
>TRBJ1-5|TRBV28|.|.
CASRTVGGGGNQPQHF
TGTGCCAGCCGAACGGTTGGAGGGGGTGGCAATCAGCCCCAGCATTTT
>TRBJ1-2|TRBV5-4|.|.
CASSLEVASYGYTF
TGTGCCAGCAGCTTGGAGGTGGCTAGCTATGGCTACACCTTC
>TRBJ2-5|TRBV6-7|.|.
CASSRLDSQETQYF
TGTGCCAGCAGCCGCCTGGATTCCCAAGAGACCCAGTACTTC
>TRBJ2-1|TRBV6-5|.|.
CASSYSGDEQFF
TGTGCCAGCAGTTACTCGGGAGATGAGCAGTTCTTC
>TRBJ1-1|TRBV13|.|.
CASSLGGSTEAFF
TGTGCCAGCAGCTTAGGAGGAAGCACTGAAGCTTTCTTT
>TRBJ2-1|TRBV28|.|TRBD2
CATAGFQREGGYSYNEQFF
TGTGCCACTGCGGGGTTCCAGCGGGAGGGGGGGTACTCCTACAATGAGCAGTTCTTC
>TRBJ2-2|TRBV6-5|.|.
CASRGYTGELFF
TGTGCCTCACGCGGGTACACCGGGGAGCTGTTTTTT
>TRBJ1-1|TRBV7-9|few|.
CASSPSRVGSEAFF
TGTGCCAGCAGCCCATCCAGGGTGGGATCTGAAGCTTTCTTT
>TRBJ1-3|TRBV7-9|.|.
CASRFAGNTIYF
TGTGCCAGCAGGTTTGCCGGTAACACCATATATTTT
>TRBJ2-7|TRBV28|.|.
CASSLAQGGIYEQYF
TGTGCCAGCAGTTTGGCCCAGGGGGGGATCTACGAGCAGTACTTC
>TRBJ2-1|TRBV29-1|.|TRBD2
CSDRGGPYNEQFF
TGCAGCGATCGGGGGGGCCCCTACAATGAGCAGTTCTTC
>TRBJ2-7|TRBV4-1|.|.
CASSQERGYEQYF
TGCGCCAGCAGCCAAGAGCGGGGTTACGAGCAGTACTTC
>TRBJ2-7|TRBV29-1|.|.
CSVGEGGFYEQYF
TGCAGCGTTGGGGAGGGGGGGTTCTACGAGCAGTACTTC
>TRBJ2-5|TRBV27|.|TRBD1
CASSSPSGQGGETQYF
TGTGCCAGCAGTTCCCCCTCCGGACAGGGCGGGGAGACCCAGTACTTC
>TRBJ2-3|TRBV27|.|TRBD2
CASSRSSGGTDTQYF
TGTGCCAGCAGTAGATCTAGCGGGGGGACAGATACGCAGTATTTT
>TRBJ2-5|TRBV27|.|TRBD1
CASSPRTGGEQETQYF
TGTGCCAGCAGTCCCCGGACAGGGGGCGAACAAGAGACCCAGTACTTC
>TRBJ1-2|TRBV27|.|TRBD1
CASSIRFGQGNYGYTF
TGTGCCAGCAGTATCCGCTTCGGACAGGGCAACTATGGCTACACCTTC
>TRBJ2-1|TRBV29-1|once|.
CSVEGEGRSYNEQFF
TGCAGCGTTGAAGGTGAGGGGCGCTCCTACAATGAGCAGTTCTTC
>TRBJ2-5|TRBV29-1|.|TRBD2
CSVKPRGGQETQYF
TGCAGCGTGAAGCCGCGGGGGGGACAAGAGACCCAGTACTTC
>TRBJ1-3|TRBV6-6|.|.
CASSYLSSGNTIYF
TGTGCCAGCAGTTACCTCTCCTCTGGAAACACCATATATTTT
>TRBJ2-7|TRBV11-2|.|.
CASSLVILDEQYF
TGTGCCAGCAGCTTAGTTATCTTGGACGAGCAGTACTTC
>TRBJ1-1|TRBV5-1|.|.
CASGATLNTEAFF
TGCGCCAGCGGGGCAACTCTGAACACTGAAGCTTTCTTT
>TRBJ2-1|TRBV7-2|once|.
CASSLYLGAYNEQFF
TGTGCCAGCAGCTTATACTTGGGCGCCTACAATGAGCAGTTCTTC
>TRBJ1-1|TRBV29-1|once|.
CSVEGLTGRLNTEAFF
TGCAGCGTTGAAGGGTTAACTGGGAGGTTGAACACTGAAGCTTTCTTT
>TRBJ2-7|TRBV14|.|.
CASSQEGGNEQYF
TGTGCCAGCAGCCAAGAGGGGGGAAACGAGCAGTACTTC
>TRBJ1-2|TRBV30|.|.
CAWSAIGSERGYTF
TGTGCCTGGAGTGCGATAGGGTCCGAAAGGGGCTACACCTTC
>TRBJ2-3|TRBV7-9|few|.
CASHSEQSTDTQYF
TGTGCCAGCCACTCGGAACAGTCCACAGATACGCAGTATTTT
>TRBJ2-1|TRBV4-1|.|TRBD1
CASSQGDSIDYNEQFF
TGCGCCAGCAGCCAAGGGGACAGTATCGATTACAATGAGCAGTTCTTC
>TRBJ2-1|TRBV5-6|.|TRBD2
CASSLGGGVEQFF
TGTGCCAGCAGCTTGGGTGGGGGGGTTGAGCAGTTCTTC
>TRBJ2-1|TRBV6-6|.|.
CASSVYGEQFF
TGTGCCAGCAGTGTCTACGGGGAGCAGTTCTTC
>TRBJ2-5|TRBV15|.|.
CATSREGGLRETQYF
TGTGCCACCAGCAGAGAAGGGGGACTGCGGGAGACCCAGTACTTC
>TRBJ2-7|TRBV5-4|.|TRBD2
CASSFIAGGPGDEQYF
TGTGCCAGCAGCTTTATAGCGGGAGGGCCTGGGGACGAGCAGTACTTC
>TRBJ1-3|TRBV10-3|.|.
CAGADVQAHTIYF
TGTGCCGGGGCGGACGTGCAGGCGCACACCATATATTTT
>TRBJ2-7|TRBV5-5|.|.
CASSFRERVFYEQYF
TGTGCCAGCAGCTTCAGGGAGCGGGTGTTCTACGAGCAGTACTTC
>TRBJ1-1|TRBV10-1|few|.
CASSERKRGTEAFF
TGCGCCAGCAGTGAGAGGAAGAGAGGCACTGAAGCTTTCTTT
>TRBJ2-1|TRBV10-1|.|TRBD2
CAGRGNLYNEQFF
TGCGCCGGGCGGGGGAACCTATACAATGAGCAGTTCTTC
>TRBJ1-2|TRBV2|.|.
CASTPYRDGYTF
TGTGCCAGCACTCCCTACAGGGATGGCTACACCTTC
>TRBJ2-1|TRBV19|once|.
CASRTGISNEQFF
TGTGCCAGTAGGACCGGGATCTCCAATGAGCAGTTCTTC
>TRBJ1-6|TRBV10-3|.|.
CAISDPDGGVSSPLHF
TGTGCCATCAGTGACCCTGACGGTGGGGTGAGTTCACCCCTCCACTTT
>TRBJ2-7|TRBV6-6|.|.
CASSQDGSSYEQYF
TGTGCCAGCAGTCAGGATGGGAGCTCCTACGAGCAGTACTTC
>TRBJ2-1|TRBV11-1|.|TRBD2
CASSGGDGRPYNEQFF
TGTGCCAGCAGTGGGGGGGACGGTCGACCCTACAATGAGCAGTTCTTC
>TRBJ2-1|TRBV10-3|.|.
CAISDLDGRSYNEQFF
TGTGCCATCAGTGACCTCGACGGGCGCTCCTACAATGAGCAGTTCTTC
>TRBJ2-5|TRBV6-5|once|TRBD2
CASSLLAVQETQYF
TGTGCCAGCAGTCTACTAGCGGTACAAGAGACCCAGTACTTC